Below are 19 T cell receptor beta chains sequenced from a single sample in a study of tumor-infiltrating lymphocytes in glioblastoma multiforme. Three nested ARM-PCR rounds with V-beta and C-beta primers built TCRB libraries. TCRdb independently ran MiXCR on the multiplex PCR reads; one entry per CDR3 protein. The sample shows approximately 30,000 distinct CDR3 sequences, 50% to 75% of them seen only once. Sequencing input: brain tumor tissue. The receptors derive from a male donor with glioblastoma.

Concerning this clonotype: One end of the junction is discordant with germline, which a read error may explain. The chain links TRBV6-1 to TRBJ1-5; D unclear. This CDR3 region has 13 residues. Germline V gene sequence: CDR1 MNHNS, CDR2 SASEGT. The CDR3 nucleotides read TGTTCCAGTGACCTTAATAGCAATAGGCCCCAGCATTTT. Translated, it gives CSSDLNSNRPQHF.

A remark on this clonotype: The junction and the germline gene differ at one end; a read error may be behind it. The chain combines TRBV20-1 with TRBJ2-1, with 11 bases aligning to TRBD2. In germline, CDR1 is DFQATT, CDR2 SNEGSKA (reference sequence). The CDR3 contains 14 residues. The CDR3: CSASLAGVLYEQFF. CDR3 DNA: TGCAGTGCTTCACTAGCGGGAGTGTTGTATGAACAGTTCTTC.

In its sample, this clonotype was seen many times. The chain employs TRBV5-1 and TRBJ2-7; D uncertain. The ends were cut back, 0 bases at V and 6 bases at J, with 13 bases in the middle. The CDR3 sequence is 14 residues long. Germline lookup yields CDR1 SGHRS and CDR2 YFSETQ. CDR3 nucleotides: TGCGCCAGCAGCTTGGATGGGAAACCGAGCGAGCAGTACTTC. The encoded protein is CASSLDGKPSEQYF.

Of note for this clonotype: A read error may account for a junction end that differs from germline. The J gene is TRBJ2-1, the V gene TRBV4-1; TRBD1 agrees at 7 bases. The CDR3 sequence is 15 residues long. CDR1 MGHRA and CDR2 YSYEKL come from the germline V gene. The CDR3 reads CASSLDRSSYKEQFF. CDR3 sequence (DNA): TGCGCCAGCAGCCTGGACAGGTCCTCCTACAAAGAGCAGTTCTTC.

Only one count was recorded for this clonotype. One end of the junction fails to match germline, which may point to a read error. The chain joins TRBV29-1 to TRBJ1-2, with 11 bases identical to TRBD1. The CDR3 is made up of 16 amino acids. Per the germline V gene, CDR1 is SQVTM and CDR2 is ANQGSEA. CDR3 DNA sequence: TGCAGGGTTGTCCCGTTGGTGGGGACAGGGGGATTTGGCTACGCCTTC. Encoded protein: CRVVPLVGTGGFGYAF.

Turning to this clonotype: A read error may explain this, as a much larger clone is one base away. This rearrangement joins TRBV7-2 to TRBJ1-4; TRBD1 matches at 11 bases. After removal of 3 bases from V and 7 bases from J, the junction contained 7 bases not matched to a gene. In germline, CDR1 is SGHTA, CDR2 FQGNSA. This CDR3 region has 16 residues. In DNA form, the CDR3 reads TGTGCCAGCAGCTTTGTCGCGGGACAGGGGGTTGAAAAACTGTTTTTT. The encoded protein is CASSFVAGQGVEKLFF.

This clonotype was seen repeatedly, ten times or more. The CDR3 reads CSARDQQGGNEQFF. CDR3 nucleotide sequence: TGCAGTGCTAGAGATCAACAGGGGGGAAATGAGCAGTTCTTC. The chain employs TRBV20-1 and TRBJ2-1, with 8 nucleotides matching TRBD1. Trimming cost V 0 bases and J 7 bases; bases outside gene matches: 5. The germline V gene encodes CDR1 DFQATT and CDR2 SNEGSKA (reference sequence). CDR3 length equals 14 residues.

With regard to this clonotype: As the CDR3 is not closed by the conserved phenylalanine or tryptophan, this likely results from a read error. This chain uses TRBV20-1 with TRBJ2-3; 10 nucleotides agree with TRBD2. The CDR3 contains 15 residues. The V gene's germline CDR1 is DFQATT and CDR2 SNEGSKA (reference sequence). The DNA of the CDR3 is TGCGGTGCTAGAGAGCTAGCGGGAGTGGTGGATACGCAGTATGTT. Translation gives CGARELAGVVDTQYV.

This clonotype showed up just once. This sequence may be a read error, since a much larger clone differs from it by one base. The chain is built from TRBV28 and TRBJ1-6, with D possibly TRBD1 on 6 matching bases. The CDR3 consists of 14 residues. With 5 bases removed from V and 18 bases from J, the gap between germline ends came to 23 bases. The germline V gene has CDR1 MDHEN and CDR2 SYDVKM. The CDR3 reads CASSTKTGTWDHHF. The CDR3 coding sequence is TGTGCCAGCAGTACCAAAACCGGGACATGGGATCACCACTTT.

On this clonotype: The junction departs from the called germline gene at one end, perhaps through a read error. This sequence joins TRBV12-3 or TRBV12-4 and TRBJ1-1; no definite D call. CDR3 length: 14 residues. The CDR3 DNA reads TGTGCCAGCAGTTCAGACGCGACTGGGAGGAGAACTTTCTTC. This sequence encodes CASSSDATGRRTFF.

CDR3 in DNA: TGTGCCAGCAATTCCGCCGACAGGGGAACTGGGGCCAACGTCCTGACTTTC. Residues: CASNSADRGTGANVLTF. V is TRBV6-5 and J is TRBJ2-6, with TRBD1 matching 8 bases. This CDR3 spans 17 amino acids. CDR1 and CDR2 from the germline V gene are MNHEY and SVGAGI. V lost 7 bases to trimming and J lost 2 bases; unmatched junction nucleotides: 10.

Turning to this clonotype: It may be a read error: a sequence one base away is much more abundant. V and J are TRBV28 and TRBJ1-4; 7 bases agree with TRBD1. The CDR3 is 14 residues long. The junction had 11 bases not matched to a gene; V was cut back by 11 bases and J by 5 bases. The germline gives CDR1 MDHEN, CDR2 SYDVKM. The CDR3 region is CAGVPGQQNEKLFF. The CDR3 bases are TGTGCCGGCGTACCGGGACAGCAGAATGAAAAACTGTTTTTT.

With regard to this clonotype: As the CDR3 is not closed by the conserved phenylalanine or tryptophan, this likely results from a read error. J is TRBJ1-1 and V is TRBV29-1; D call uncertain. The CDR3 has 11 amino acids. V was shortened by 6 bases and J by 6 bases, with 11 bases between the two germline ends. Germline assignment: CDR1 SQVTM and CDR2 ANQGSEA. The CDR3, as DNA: TGCAGCGTGACGGTCGGCCCTGAAGCTTTCTAT. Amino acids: CSVTVGPEAFY.

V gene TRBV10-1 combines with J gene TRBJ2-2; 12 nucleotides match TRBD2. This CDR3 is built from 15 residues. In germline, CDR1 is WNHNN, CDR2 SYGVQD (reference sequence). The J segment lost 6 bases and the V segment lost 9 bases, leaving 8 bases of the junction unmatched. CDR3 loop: CASEMASGRAGELFF. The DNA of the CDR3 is TGCGCCAGTGAAATGGCTAGCGGGAGGGCCGGGGAGCTGTTTTTT.

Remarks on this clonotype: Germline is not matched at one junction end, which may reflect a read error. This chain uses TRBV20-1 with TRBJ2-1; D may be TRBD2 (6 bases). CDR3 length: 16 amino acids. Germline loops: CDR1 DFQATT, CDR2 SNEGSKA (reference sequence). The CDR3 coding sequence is TGTAGTGCTCGACGGGACTCACCTGGGAGACACAATGAGCAGCTCTTC. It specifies CSARRDSPGRHNEQLF.

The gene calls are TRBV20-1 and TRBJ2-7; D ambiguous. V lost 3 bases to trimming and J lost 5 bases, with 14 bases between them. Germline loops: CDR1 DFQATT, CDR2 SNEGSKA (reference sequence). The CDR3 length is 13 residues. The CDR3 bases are TGCAGTGCTAGTATCGCGACGGCCCACGAGCAGTACTTC. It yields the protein CSASIATAHEQYF.

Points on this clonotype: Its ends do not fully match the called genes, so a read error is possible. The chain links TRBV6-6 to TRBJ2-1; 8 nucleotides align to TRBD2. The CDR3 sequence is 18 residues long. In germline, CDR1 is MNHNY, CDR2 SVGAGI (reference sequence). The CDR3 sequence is CASTLKRLMAGGYNERFF. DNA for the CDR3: TGTGCCAGCACCCTCAAGCGGTTAATGGCGGGAGGATACAATGAGCGGTTCTTC.

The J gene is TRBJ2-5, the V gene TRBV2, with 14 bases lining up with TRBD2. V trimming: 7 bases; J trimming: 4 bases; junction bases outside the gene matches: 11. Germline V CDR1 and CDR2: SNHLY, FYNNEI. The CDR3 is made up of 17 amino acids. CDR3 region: CASIPMTSGRAGETQYF. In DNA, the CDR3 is TGTGCCAGCATCCCCATGACTAGCGGGAGGGCCGGAGAGACCCAGTACTTC.

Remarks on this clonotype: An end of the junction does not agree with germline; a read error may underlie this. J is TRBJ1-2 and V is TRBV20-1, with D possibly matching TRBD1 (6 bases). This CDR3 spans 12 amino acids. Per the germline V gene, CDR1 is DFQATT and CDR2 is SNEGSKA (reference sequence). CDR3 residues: CSADRNRSGYTF. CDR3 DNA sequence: TGTAGTGCCGACAGGAACCGTAGTGGCTACACCTTC.